This entry lists 6 T cell receptor beta chains sequenced from one sample in a study of identical twins. From the 5' RACE reads, TCRdb called clonotypes with MiXCR, one entry per CDR3 protein. In the table there are hundreds of thousands of distinct CDR3 sequences, 24% of which are singletons. These data also formed part of another study, on T cells expressing NK-cell markers.

The material sequenced was CD4+ T cells sorted from blood. The receptors derive from a woman aged 18 to 35 in good health.

The chain joins TRBV9 to TRBJ1-1; the match to TRBD1 covers 8 bases. The ends lost 0 bases at V and 1 base at J; junction bases unmatched: 5. The germline V gene has CDR1 SGDLS and CDR2 YYNGEE. The CDR3 contains 16 residues. The CDR3 DNA reads TGTGCCAGCAGCGTAGTAGGAGGACAGGGGAACACTGAAGCTTTCTTT. Its translation: CASSVVGGQGNTEAFF. The full variable domain, completed using reference TRBV9 and TRBJ1-1, is DSGVTQTPKHLITATGQRVTLRCSPRSGDLSVYWYQQSLDQGLQFLIQYYNGEERAKGNILERFSAQQFPDLHSELNLSSLELGDSALYFCASSVVGGQGNTEAFFGQGTRLTVV.

This clonotype was seen a handful of times. The gene calls are TRBV19 and TRBJ1-2; no clear D. This CDR3 contains 11 residues. V gave up 7 bases and J gave up 7 bases, with 10 bases separating them. Germline-derived CDR1 and CDR2 are LNHDA and SQIVND (reference sequence). CDR3 region: CASTSSVGYTF. In DNA form, the CDR3 reads TGTGCCAGTACCTCTTCGGTTGGCTACACCTTC.

This clonotype was counted between two and nine times. This sequence joins TRBV20-1 and TRBJ2-3; no definite D call. CDR3 length: 12 residues. Germline V gene data show CDR1 as DFQATT and CDR2 as SNEGSKA (reference sequence). Trimming stripped 4 bases from V and 6 bases from J, with 11 bases between. CDR3 residues: CSANTYVDTQYF. CDR3 sequence (DNA): TGCAGTGCTAATACGTACGTGGATACGCAGTATTTT.

The CDR3 reads CASSYRLAGRDEQFF. As DNA, the CDR3 is TGTGCCAGCAGTTATCGACTAGCGGGACGGGATGAGCAGTTCTTC. This sequence joins TRBV27 and TRBJ2-1, with TRBD2 identical over 11 bases. The germline V gene has CDR1 MNHEY and CDR2 SMNVEV (reference sequence). The V gene end was trimmed by 4 bases and the J gene end by 8 bases; junction bases not matched to a gene: 7. This CDR3 is 15 amino acids long.

This chain connects TRBV7-3 to TRBJ2-3, with a tentative D call TRBD2 (5 bases). CDR1 SGHTA and CDR2 FQGTGA come from the germline V gene. The V end lost 1 base, the J end lost 4 bases, and 15 bases lay between the germline ends. This CDR3 is 16 amino acids long. The CDR3 DNA reads TGTGCCAGCAGCTTAAGGGGTCTAGCTGGGGCAGATACGCAGTATTTT. It is translated as CASSLRGLAGADTQYF.

The chain couples TRBV7-8 to TRBJ2-2, with 8 bases aligning to TRBD2. Unmatched junction bases numbered 11, after V lost 5 bases and J lost 6 bases. The CDR3 extends over 16 amino acids. The germline V gene has CDR1 SGHVS and CDR2 FQNEAQ. CDR3 protein: CASSALNGGVSGELFF. The CDR3 DNA is TGTGCCAGCAGCGCCCTTAACGGGGGGGTTTCCGGGGAGCTGTTTTTT.